This T cell receptor beta chain is from a study of blood T cell repertoires in COVID-19. Overall study context: Sites across the United States, Italy and Spain contributed samples from acute and convalescent COVID-19. Sources were T cells, B-cell-depleted T cells, or PBMCs; the material itself was cDNA or gDNA.

Trimming removed 7 bases from V and 0 bases from J, with 14 bases in between. The CDR3 is 15 amino acids. The V gene's germline CDR1 is SGHRS and CDR2 YFSETQ. In the original workflow: Nucleated cell number was recorded as an estimate derived from reference gene primer amplification. TCRdb keeps only in-frame clones here, not all; method: immunoSEQ multiplex PCR. D and trimming were read from the DNA, whereas the V and J calls and clone size are those reported in that table. The sample lists a few hundred thousand clones; around four fifths were seen once. The gene calls are TRBV5-1 and TRBJ2-1, with D perhaps matching TRBD2 (5 bases). The receptor's source is a man in his thirties or forties who had recovered from COVID-19. The sequencing input was peripheral blood. The CDR3 DNA reads TGCGCCAGCGCGCCCGGAGGTAGCTCCTACAATGAGCAGTTCTTC. As protein: CASAPGGSSYNEQFF.